Included here is one T cell receptor (beta chain) sequence, with context. The CDR3 is 15 amino acids. J was trimmed by 8 bases and V by 4 bases; bases with no gene match: 4. The germline V gene encodes CDR1 SGHRS and CDR2 YFSETQ. Here immunoSEQ multiplex PCR was the method, and the copy in TCRdb shows in-frame clones only, minus some. The table shows about 330,000 clones, with 85% to 90% occurring only once. This specimen comes from a study of blood T cell repertoires in COVID-19. The specimen sequenced was peripheral blood. This chain links TRBV5-1 with TRBJ2-1; 15 nucleotides line up with TRBD2. The sequence was collected from a woman aged 45-60 years with active or convalescent COVID-19. DNA for the CDR3: TGCGCCAGCAGCACCCGGACTAGCGGGGGGGATGAGCAGTTCTTC. It codes for CASSTRTSGGDEQFF.